This T cell receptor (beta chain) emerged from a study of T cell responses to AZD1222 COVID-19 vaccine. Overall study: Pooled together were second doses at about 4 or about 12 weeks.

Libraries were prepared by immunoSEQ multiplex PCR; TCRdb keeps only in-frame clonotypes and omits some of them. The data show over 100,000 clones, more than 85% seen once. Trimming at V came to 0 bases and at J to 5 bases, leaving 1 base not matched to a gene. CDR1 is SGHNT and CDR2 is YENEEA in the germline V gene. The CDR3 extends over 15 amino acids. The rearrangement joins TRBV11-3 to TRBJ2-1; 10 bases line up with TRBD2. The source was peripheral blood, collected on day 0 of AZD1222 vaccination. The receptor's source is an adult in good health. For the CDR3, the DNA is TGTGCCAGCAGCTTAGAACTAGCGGGAAACAATGAGCAGTTCTTC. Translation gives CASSLELAGNNEQFF.